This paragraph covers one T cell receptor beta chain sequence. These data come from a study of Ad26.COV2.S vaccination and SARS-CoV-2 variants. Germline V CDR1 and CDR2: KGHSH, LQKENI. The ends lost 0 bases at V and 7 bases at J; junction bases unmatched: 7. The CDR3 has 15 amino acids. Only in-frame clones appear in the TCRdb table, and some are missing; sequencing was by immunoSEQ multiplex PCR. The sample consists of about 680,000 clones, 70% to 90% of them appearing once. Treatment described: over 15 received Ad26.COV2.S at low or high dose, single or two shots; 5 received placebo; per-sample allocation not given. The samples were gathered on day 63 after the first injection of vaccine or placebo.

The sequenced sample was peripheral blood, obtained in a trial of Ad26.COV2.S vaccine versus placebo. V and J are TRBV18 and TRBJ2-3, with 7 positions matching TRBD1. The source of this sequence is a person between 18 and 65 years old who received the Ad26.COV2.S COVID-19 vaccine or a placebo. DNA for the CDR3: TGTGCCAGCTCACCACCGGTGGGACAGCCTCATACGCAGTATTTT. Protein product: CASSPPVGQPHTQYF.